A selection of T cell receptor beta chains follows, all from one sample in a study of neoadjuvant anti-PD-1 for oral cavity cancer. Sequencing was performed with immunoSEQ multiplex PCR; in TCRdb, only in-frame clones are kept and a portion is missing. The sample comprises about 6,900 clones, 74% of which are singletons, and about 3.1% rests with the top ten. The specimen comprised PBMCs, sampled before nivolumab (anti-PD-1) treatment. Receptor source: a person aged 40 to 85 with oral cavity squamous cell carcinoma. CDR3s include the opening cysteine and the closing phenylalanine or tryptophan. Each record gives: V gene, CDR3 length, D gene, J gene, CDR3 protein. A D gene is named only where the DNA matches it firmly.

TRBV30	12	NA	TRBJ2-5	CAWSVGGETQYF
TRBV5-1	16	TRBD1	TRBJ1-1	CASSSGSRRGGAEAFF
TRBV10-3	15	TRBD2	TRBJ2-7	CAIRGGLAESYEQYF
TRBV7-8	14	TRBD2	TRBJ2-7	CASKGLAGEGEQYF
TRBV10-3	11	NA	TRBJ2-1	CAARLGNEQFF
TRBV4-1	18	TRBD1	TRBJ2-5	CASSTKGLPGQGAETQYF
TRBV30	13	TRBD1	TRBJ1-2	CAWIGGRGYGYTF
TRBV4-3	16	NA	TRBJ1-3	CASSLGRSGSGNTIYF
TRBV27	15	NA	TRBJ1-5	CASSLSRISNQPQHF
TRBV28	15	NA	TRBJ2-5	CASSSRRTRGETQYF
TRBV5-4	11	NA	TRBJ2-7	CASSLGYEQYF
TRBV9	13	NA	TRBJ2-2	CASSVSNTGELFF
TRBV7-9	13	NA	TRBJ1-5	CASSFAGDQPQHF
TRBV6-5	15	TRBD2	TRBJ2-1	CASSSRGGGLNEQFF
TRBV19	15	TRBD1	TRBJ1-5	CASSRQGGSNQPQHF
TRBV21-1	13	NA	TRBJ2-3	CASSNLPTDTQYF
TRBV7-2	18	NA	TRBJ1-6	CASSLAGAVSSYNSPLHF
TRBV13	15	NA	TRBJ2-7	CASSLGPGQSGEQYF
TRBV5-4	16	NA	TRBJ2-2	CASSPHGLENTGELFF
TRBV11-2	11	NA	TRBJ2-7	CASSPVSGQYF
TRBV29-1	15	TRBD2	TRBJ2-3	CSVEGLAGVTDTQYF
TRBV18	13	NA	TRBJ2-1	CASSPSGINEQFF